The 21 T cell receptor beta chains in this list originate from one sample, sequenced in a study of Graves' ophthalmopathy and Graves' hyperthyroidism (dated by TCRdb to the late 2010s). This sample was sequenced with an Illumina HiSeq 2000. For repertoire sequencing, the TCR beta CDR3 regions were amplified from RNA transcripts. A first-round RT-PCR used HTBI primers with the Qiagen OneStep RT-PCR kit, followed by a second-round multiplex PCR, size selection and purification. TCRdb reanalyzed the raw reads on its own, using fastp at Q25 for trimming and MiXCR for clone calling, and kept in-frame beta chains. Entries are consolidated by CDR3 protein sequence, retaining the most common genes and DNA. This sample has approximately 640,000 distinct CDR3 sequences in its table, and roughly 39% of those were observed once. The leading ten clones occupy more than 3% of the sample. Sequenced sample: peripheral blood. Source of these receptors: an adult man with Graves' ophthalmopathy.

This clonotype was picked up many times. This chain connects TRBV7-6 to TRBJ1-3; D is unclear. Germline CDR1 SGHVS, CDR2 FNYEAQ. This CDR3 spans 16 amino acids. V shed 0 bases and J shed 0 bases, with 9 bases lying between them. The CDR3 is CASSLARATSGNTIYF. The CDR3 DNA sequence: TGTGCCAGCAGCTTAGCGCGTGCCACCTCTGGAAACACCATATATTTT.

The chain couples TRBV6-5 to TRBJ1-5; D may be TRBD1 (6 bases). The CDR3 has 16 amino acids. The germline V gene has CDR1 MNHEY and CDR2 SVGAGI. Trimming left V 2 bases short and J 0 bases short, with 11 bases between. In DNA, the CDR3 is TGTGCCAGCAGTTACGGGGGCACATATAGCAATCAGCCCCAGCATTTT. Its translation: CASSYGGTYSNQPQHF.

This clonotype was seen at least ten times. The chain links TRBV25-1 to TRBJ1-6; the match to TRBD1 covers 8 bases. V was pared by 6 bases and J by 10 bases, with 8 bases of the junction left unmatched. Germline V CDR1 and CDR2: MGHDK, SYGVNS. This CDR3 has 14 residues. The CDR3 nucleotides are TGTGCCAGCAGGGCGGACAGGGTGATCTCACCCCTCCACTTT. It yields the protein CASRADRVISPLHF.

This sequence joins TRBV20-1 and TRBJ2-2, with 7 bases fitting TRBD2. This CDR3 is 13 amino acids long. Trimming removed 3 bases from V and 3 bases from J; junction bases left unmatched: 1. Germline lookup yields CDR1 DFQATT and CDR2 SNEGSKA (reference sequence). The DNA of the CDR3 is TGCAGTGCTAGTGCGGGGGACACCGGGGAGCTGTTTTTT. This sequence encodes CSASAGDTGELFF.

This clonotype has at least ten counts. The CDR3 DNA sequence: TGTGCCAGCAGTGGACAGGCTGACTATGGCTACACCTTC. This gives the protein CASSGQADYGYTF. The chain uses TRBV12-3 or TRBV12-4 and TRBJ1-2; 7 nucleotides agree with TRBD1. The CDR3 is made up of 13 amino acids. V shed 5 bases and J 3 bases; nucleotides not matched to a gene: 3.

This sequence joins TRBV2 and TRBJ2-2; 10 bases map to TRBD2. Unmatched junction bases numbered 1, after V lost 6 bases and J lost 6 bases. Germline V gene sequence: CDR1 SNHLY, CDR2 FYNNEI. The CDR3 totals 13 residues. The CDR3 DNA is TGTGCCAGCAGGGGGACTAGCGCCGGGGAGCTGTTTTTT. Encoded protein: CASRGTSAGELFF.

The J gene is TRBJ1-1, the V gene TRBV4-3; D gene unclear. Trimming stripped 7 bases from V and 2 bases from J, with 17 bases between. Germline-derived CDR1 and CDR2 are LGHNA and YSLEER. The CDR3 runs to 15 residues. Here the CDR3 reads CASTPTQTTNTEAFF. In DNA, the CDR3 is TGCGCCAGCACCCCTACACAAACAACAAACACTGAAGCTTTCTTT.

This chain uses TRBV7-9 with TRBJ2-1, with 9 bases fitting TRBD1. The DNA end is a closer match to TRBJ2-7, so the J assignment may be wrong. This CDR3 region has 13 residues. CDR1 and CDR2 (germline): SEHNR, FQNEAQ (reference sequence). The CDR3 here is CASSSTGGNEQYF. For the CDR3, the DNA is TGTGCCAGCAGCTCGACAGGGGGGAATGAGCAGTACTTC.

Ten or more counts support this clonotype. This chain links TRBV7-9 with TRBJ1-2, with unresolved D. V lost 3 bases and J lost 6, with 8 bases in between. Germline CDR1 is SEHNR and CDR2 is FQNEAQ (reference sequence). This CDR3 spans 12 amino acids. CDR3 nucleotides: TGTGCCAGCAGCTTCGGACTCGATGGCTACACCTTC. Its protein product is CASSFGLDGYTF.

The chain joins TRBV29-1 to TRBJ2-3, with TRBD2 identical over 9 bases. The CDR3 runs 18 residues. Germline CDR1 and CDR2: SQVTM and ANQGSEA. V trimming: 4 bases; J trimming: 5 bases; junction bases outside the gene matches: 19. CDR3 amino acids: CSVGGKPTSGALVDTQYF. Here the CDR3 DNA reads TGCAGCGTTGGTGGGAAACCGACTAGCGGAGCCCTCGTAGATACGCAGTATTTT.

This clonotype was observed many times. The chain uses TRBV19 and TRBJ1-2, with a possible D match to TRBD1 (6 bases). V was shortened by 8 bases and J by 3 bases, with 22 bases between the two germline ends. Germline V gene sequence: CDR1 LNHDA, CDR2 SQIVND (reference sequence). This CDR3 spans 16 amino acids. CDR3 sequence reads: CASLRRTGAGDYGYTF. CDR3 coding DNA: TGTGCCAGTCTCCGCCGGACCGGGGCAGGGGACTATGGCTACACCTTC.

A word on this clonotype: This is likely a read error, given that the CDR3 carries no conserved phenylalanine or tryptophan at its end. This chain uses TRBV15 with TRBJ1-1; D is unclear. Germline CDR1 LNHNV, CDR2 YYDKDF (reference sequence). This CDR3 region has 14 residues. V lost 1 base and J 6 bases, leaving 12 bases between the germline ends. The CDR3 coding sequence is TGTGCCACCAGCAGAGGTAGGACGCACTCTGAAGCTTTCTCT. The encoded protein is CATSRGRTHSEAFS.

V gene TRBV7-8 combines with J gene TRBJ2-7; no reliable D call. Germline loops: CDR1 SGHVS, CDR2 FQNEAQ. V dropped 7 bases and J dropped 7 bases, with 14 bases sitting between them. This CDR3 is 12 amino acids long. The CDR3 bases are TGTGCCAGCATCTCTCGAGTTGGAGAGCAGTACTTC. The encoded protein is CASISRVGEQYF.

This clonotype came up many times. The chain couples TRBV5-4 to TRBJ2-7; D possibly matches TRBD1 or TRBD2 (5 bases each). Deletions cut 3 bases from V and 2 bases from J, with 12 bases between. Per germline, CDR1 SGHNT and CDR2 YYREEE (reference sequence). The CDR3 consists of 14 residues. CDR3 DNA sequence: TGTGCCAGCAGCTGGGGCCTGGGGGCCTACGAGCAGTACTTC. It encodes CASSWGLGAYEQYF.

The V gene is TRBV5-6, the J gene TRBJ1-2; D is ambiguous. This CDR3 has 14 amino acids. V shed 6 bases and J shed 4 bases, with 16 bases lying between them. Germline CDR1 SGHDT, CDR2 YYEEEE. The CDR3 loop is CASNLGMAFYGYTF. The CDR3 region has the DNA TGTGCCAGCAACCTGGGAATGGCCTTCTATGGCTACACCTTC.

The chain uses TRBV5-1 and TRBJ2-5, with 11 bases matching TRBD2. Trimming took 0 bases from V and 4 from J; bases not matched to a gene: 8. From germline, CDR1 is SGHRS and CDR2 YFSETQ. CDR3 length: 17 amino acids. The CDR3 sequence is CASSLGLAGPPRETQYF. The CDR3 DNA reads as TGCGCCAGCAGCTTGGGACTAGCGGGGCCTCCAAGAGAGACCCAGTACTTC.

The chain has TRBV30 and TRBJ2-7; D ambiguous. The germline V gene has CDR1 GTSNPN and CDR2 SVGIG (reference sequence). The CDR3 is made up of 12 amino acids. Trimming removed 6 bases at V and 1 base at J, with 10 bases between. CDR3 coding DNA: TGTGCCTGTGGACGGTTGTCCTACGAGCAGTACTTC. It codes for CACGRLSYEQYF.

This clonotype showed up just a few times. Here the CDR3 reads CAAGGSILETQYF. CDR3 sequence (DNA): TGTGCAGCCGGCGGGAGCATCCTAGAGACCCAGTACTTC. This chain connects TRBV27 to TRBJ2-5; 7 positions agree with TRBD2. CDR3 size: 13 residues. Germline values: CDR1 MNHEY, CDR2 SMNVEV (reference sequence).

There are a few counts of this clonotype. The CDR3 nucleotides are TGCAGTGCTAGGAGGTCGGTAGCGGGAGGGCTCGAGCAGTACTTC. Protein sequence: CSARRSVAGGLEQYF. This rearrangement joins TRBV20-1 to TRBJ2-7; 11 bases are shared with TRBD2. V lost 3 bases to trimming and J lost 6 bases; unmatched junction nucleotides: 10. This CDR3 region has 15 residues. The germline CDR1 and CDR2 sequences are DFQATT and SNEGSKA (reference sequence).

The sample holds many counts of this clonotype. The CDR3 region has the DNA TGTGCCAGTAGTAAGACGACAGGGGGCCGGGGCACTGAAGCTTTCTTT. It is translated as CASSKTTGGRGTEAFF. This chain connects TRBV19 to TRBJ1-1, with TRBD1 matching over 10 bases. Germline assignment: CDR1 LNHDA and CDR2 SQIVND (reference sequence). The length of the CDR3 is 16 residues. Trimming took 4 bases from V and 4 from J; bases not matched to a gene: 9.

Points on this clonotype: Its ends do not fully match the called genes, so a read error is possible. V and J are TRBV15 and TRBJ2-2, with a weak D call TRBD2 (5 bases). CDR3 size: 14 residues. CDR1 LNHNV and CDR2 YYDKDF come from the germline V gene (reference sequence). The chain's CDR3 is CASSLYQNTGELSF. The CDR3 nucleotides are TGTGCCAGCAGCTTGTACCAGAACACCGGGGAGCTGTCTTTT.